The 28 T cell receptor beta chains in this list originate from one sample, sequenced in a study of T cell repertoires in cytomegalovirus infection. MiXCR, run by TCRdb on the reads, gives a single entry per CDR3 protein. The table shows about 230,000 distinct CDR3 sequences, with about 7% occurring only once. The sample consisted of PBMCs. All receptors come from a human donor in good health (CMV status not recorded). Some clones in this sample may be carry-over from other donors' samples.

The sample holds many counts of this clonotype. This sequence joins TRBV14 and TRBJ2-1; 10 bases match TRBD1. From germline, CDR1 is SGHDN and CDR2 FVKESK. The CDR3 is made up of 17 amino acids. Trimming removed 2 bases from V and 7 bases from J; junction bases left unmatched: 11. The CDR3 nucleotides read TGTGCCAGCAGCCAAACGCTTACTGGACAGGGGGAAAATGAGCAGTTCTTC. Its protein is CASSQTLTGQGENEQFF.

The chain uses TRBV20-1 and TRBJ2-4; 8 bases align to TRBD1. After removal of 0 bases from V and 0 bases from J, the junction contained 10 bases not matched to a gene. There are 18 residues in the CDR3. CDR1 and CDR2 (germline): DFQATT, SNEGSKA (reference sequence). As DNA, the CDR3 is TGCAGTGCTAGAGATCAGGACAGGGCGGCTTTAGCCAAAAACATTCAGTACTTC. Residues: CSARDQDRAALAKNIQYF.

This clonotype was counted at least ten times. The genes are TRBV7-2 and TRBJ2-5; the D call may be TRBD1 or TRBD2 (5 bases each). Per germline, CDR1 SGHTA and CDR2 FQGNSA. This CDR3 spans 15 amino acids. Trimming cost V 2 bases and J 3 bases, with 13 bases left between them. The CDR3 loop reads CASSLWGSAEETQYF. DNA for the CDR3: TGTGCCAGCAGCTTATGGGGCTCAGCGGAAGAGACCCAGTACTTC.

The chain is built from TRBV28 and TRBJ2-7; D is unclear. Trimming stripped 4 bases from V and 7 bases from J, with 14 bases between. Germline V lookup: CDR1 MDHEN, CDR2 SYDVKM. The CDR3 has 13 amino acids. In DNA, the CDR3 is TGTGCCAGCAGTTCCCCCTTAATTGGGGAGCAGTACTTC. Protein: CASSSPLIGEQYF.

This clonotype appeared a few times. The gene calls are TRBV23-1 and TRBJ1-1, with D perhaps TRBD1 (5 bases). TRBV23-1 is an ORF; its function is uncertain. CDR3 length: 17 amino acids. V lost 0 bases to trimming and J lost 2 bases, with 16 bases between them. In DNA, the CDR3 is TGCGCCAGCAGTCAATCGCCACCGGGAGGGGCCAACACTGAAGCTTTCTTT. Protein sequence: CASSQSPPGGANTEAFF.

This clonotype appeared many times. This CDR3 reads CASSQTPGTGHEAFF. In DNA, the CDR3 is TGTGCCAGCAGCCAAACCCCCGGGACAGGGCATGAAGCTTTCTTT. The genes are TRBV4-2 and TRBJ1-1; 9 nucleotides line up with TRBD1. V dropped 2 bases and J dropped 7; count of bases not matched to a gene: 8. The germline V gene has CDR1 LGHNA and CDR2 YNFKEQ. The CDR3 totals 15 residues.

At least ten counts were recorded for this clonotype. This rearrangement joins TRBV28 to TRBJ2-2; D is perhaps TRBD2 (5 bases). Trimming stripped 1 base from V and 6 bases from J, with 9 bases between. CDR1 is MDHEN, CDR2 SYDVKM, per germline. There are 14 residues in the CDR3. The CDR3 reads CASSLFSASGELFF. CDR3 DNA sequence: TGTGCCAGCAGTTTATTTAGCGCATCCGGGGAGCTGTTTTTT.

This clonotype came up many times. This chain connects TRBV7-2 to TRBJ2-5; possibly TRBD1 or TRBD2 for D (7 bases each). The V end lost 3 bases, the J end lost 4 bases, and 18 bases lay between the germline ends. CDR3 length: 16 amino acids. The germline gives CDR1 SGHTA, CDR2 FQGNSA. The CDR3 DNA is TGTGCCAGCAGCTTCCAGGGGGGCGGGGGAGGAGAGACCCAGTACTTC. It is translated as CASSFQGGGGGETQYF.

The genes are TRBV7-3 and TRBJ2-6; weak D call: TRBD2 (6 bases). V was clipped by 2 bases and J by 0 bases, with 11 bases between them. This CDR3 has 17 amino acids. CDR1 SGHTA and CDR2 FQGTGA come from the germline V gene. The CDR3 loop is CASSLVGTPSGANVLTF. Here the CDR3 DNA reads TGTGCCAGCAGCTTAGTGGGGACTCCCTCTGGGGCCAACGTCCTGACTTTC.

This clonotype occurred many times. V is TRBV4-2 and J is TRBJ1-4; D uncertain. The V and J ends lost 0 bases and 0 bases respectively, with 8 bases between them. The CDR3 runs 16 residues. Germline values: CDR1 LGHNA, CDR2 YNFKEQ. The CDR3 nucleotides are TGTGCCAGCAGCCAAGATGGCAGTGCAACTAATGAAAAACTGTTTTTT. Residues: CASSQDGSATNEKLFF.

This clonotype was counted only a few times. The chain recombines TRBV29-1 with TRBJ1-5, with D uncertain. V lost 6 bases and J lost 6, with 18 bases in between. Germline V gene data show CDR1 as SQVTM and CDR2 as ANQGSEA. The CDR3 sequence is 14 residues long. The CDR3 bases are TGCAGCGTATTGATTCCGGGTGAAGGTCAGCCCCAGCATTTT. It yields the protein CSVLIPGEGQPQHF. The full variable domain, its missing parts supplied by reference TRBV29-1 and TRBJ1-5, is SAVISQKPSRDICQRGTSLTIQCQVDSQVTMMFWYRQQPGQSLTLIATANQGSEATYESGFVIDKFPISRPNLTFSTLTVSNMSPEDSSIYLCSVLIPGEGQPQHFGDGTRLSIL.

This clonotype was found many times. The chain links TRBV28 to TRBJ1-1, with D possibly TRBD1 on 5 matching bases. Germline V gene sequence: CDR1 MDHEN, CDR2 SYDVKM. The CDR3 runs 14 residues. The V gene lost 3 bases and the J gene lost 3 bases, with 11 bases spanning the gap. For the CDR3, the DNA is TGTGCCAGCAGTTTGGGTGGGGCTGACACTGAAGCTTTCTTT. Translation: CASSLGGADTEAFF.

This clonotype was recorded many times. The V call is TRBV6-5, the J call TRBJ1-4; TRBD1 aligns across 12 bases. The V gene's germline CDR1 is MNHEY and CDR2 SVGAGI. The CDR3 is made up of 16 amino acids. The junction had 8 bases not matched to a gene; V was cut back by 5 bases and J by 7 bases. The CDR3: CASSTRDRGPGEKLFF. In DNA form, the CDR3 reads TGTGCCAGCAGTACACGGGACAGGGGGCCGGGTGAAAAACTGTTTTTT.

The V call is TRBV3-1, the J call TRBJ1-2, with a weak D call TRBD1 (6 bases). Germline loops: CDR1 LGHDT, CDR2 YNNKEL (reference sequence). Trimming pared 1 base from V and 0 bases from J, leaving 9 bases between. The CDR3 extends over 15 amino acids. CDR3 protein: CASSQGPGANYGYTF. DNA for the CDR3: TGTGCCAGCAGCCAAGGACCAGGGGCTAACTATGGCTACACCTTC.

This clonotype was seen repeatedly, ten times or more. The rearrangement uses TRBV7-2 and TRBJ1-5; D uncertain. The CDR3 covers 13 residues. Deletions cut 4 bases from V and 9 bases from J, with 13 bases between. Germline-derived CDR1 and CDR2 are SGHTA and FQGNSA. The CDR3 nucleotides are TGTGCCAGCAGCTCCTCTACCTCAGGGCCCCAGCATTTT. It codes for CASSSSTSGPQHF.

This clonotype was counted many times. This chain joins TRBV7-8 and TRBJ1-1; D gene unclear. Germline lookup yields CDR1 SGHVS and CDR2 FQNEAQ. The CDR3 contains 15 residues. V was shortened by 5 bases and J by 1 base, with 14 bases between the two germline ends. CDR3 DNA: TGTGCCAGCAGCAGTCTAAGAGGCGGGAACACTGAAGCTTTCTTT. Amino acids: CASSSLRGGNTEAFF. Together with reference TRBV7-8 and TRBJ1-1, the CDR3 gives the full variable domain: GAGVSQSPRYKVAKRGQDVALRCDPISGHVSLFWYQQALGQGPEFLTYFQNEAQLDKSGLPSDRFFAERPEGSVSTLKIQRTQQEDSAVYLCASSSLRGGNTEAFFGQGTRLTVV.

This clonotype came up a few times. For the CDR3, the DNA is TGTGCCAGCAGTTTAACGACAGGGCCCACCGGGGAGCTGTTTTTT. It encodes CASSLTTGPTGELFF. The chain has TRBV2 and TRBJ2-2; 7 bases align to TRBD1. Germline loops: CDR1 SNHLY, CDR2 FYNNEI. The CDR3 covers 15 residues. V gave up 5 bases and J gave up 4 bases; unmatched junction bases: 7. Full variable domain (outside the CDR3, taken from reference TRBV2 and TRBJ2-2): EPEVTQTPSHQVTQMGQEVILRCVPISNHLYFYWYRQILGQKVEFLVSFYNNEISEKSEIFDDQFSVERPDGSNFTLKIRSTKLEDSAMYFCASSLTTGPTGELFFGEGSRLTVL.

This clonotype came up many times. The chain employs TRBV6-6 and TRBJ2-7; 8 nucleotides align to TRBD1. Germline V gene sequence: CDR1 MNHNY, CDR2 SVGAGI (reference sequence). After removal of 7 bases from V and 2 bases from J, the junction contained 10 bases not matched to a gene. The CDR3 is 15 residues long. The CDR3 spells CASIFTGGSTYEQYF. The DNA of the CDR3 is TGTGCCAGCATTTTTACAGGGGGATCAACCTACGAGCAGTACTTC.

This clonotype has a count of ten or more. The chain carries TRBV7-2 and TRBJ1-5, with D unresolved. This CDR3 is built from 16 residues. Per the germline V gene, CDR1 is SGHTA and CDR2 is FQGNSA. Trimming left V 0 bases short and J 3 bases short, with 12 bases between. The CDR3 nucleotides read TGTGCCAGCAGCTTAGCGGGTACGGGTATCAATCAGCCCCAGCATTTT. It yields the protein CASSLAGTGINQPQHF.

At least ten counts were recorded for this clonotype. This chain uses TRBV6-2 or TRBV6-3 with TRBJ2-7; no reliable D call. V was trimmed by 4 bases and J by 2 bases, leaving 18 bases between them. Germline V CDR1 and CDR2: MNHEY, SVGEGT. This CDR3 spans 16 amino acids. The DNA for the CDR3 is TGTGCCAGCAGTTCCGTTTGGGTCACGGGCCCCTACGAGCAGTACTTC. Its protein is CASSSVWVTGPYEQYF.

The table lists this clonotype with many counts. The gene calls are TRBV30 and TRBJ1-1, with D unclear. Deletions cut 0 bases from V and 8 bases from J, with 7 bases between. Germline lookup yields CDR1 GTSNPN and CDR2 SVGIG (reference sequence). The CDR3 has 11 residues. In nucleotides, the CDR3 is TGTGCCTGGAGTGTTCAAGCAGAAGCTTTCTTT. Amino acid sequence: CAWSVQAEAFF. The complete variable domain, with remaining parts taken from reference TRBV30 and TRBJ1-1, reads SQTIHQWPATLVQPVGSPLSLECTVEGTSNPNLYWYRQAAGRGLQLLFYSVGIGQISSEVPQNLSASRPQDRQFILSSKKLLLSDSGFYLCAWSVQAEAFFGQGTRLTVV.

This clonotype has ten or more counts. The chain is built from TRBV7-2 and TRBJ1-5; D may be TRBD1 (5 bases). The CDR3 spans 14 residues. Germline CDR1 is SGHTA and CDR2 is FQGNSA. V was shortened by 5 bases and J by 5 bases, with 13 bases between the two germline ends. The CDR3 nucleotides read TGTGCCAGCAGCACTAAGGACACTTATCAGCCCCAGCATTTT. Translated, it gives CASSTKDTYQPQHF.

This clonotype was counted only a few times. The DNA for the CDR3 is TGCAGTGCTAACGCAGGGGGCTACGAGCAGTACTTC. Its protein product is CSANAGGYEQYF. The chain has TRBV20-1 and TRBJ2-7; 7 positions match TRBD1. Trimming at V came to 4 bases and at J to 3 bases, leaving 3 bases not matched to a gene. The CDR3 covers 12 residues. The V gene's germline CDR1 is DFQATT and CDR2 SNEGSKA (reference sequence).

This clonotype has ten or more counts. The chain uses TRBV30 and TRBJ1-5; weak D call: TRBD1 (5 bases). Deletions cut 3 bases from V and 4 bases from J, with 13 bases between. This CDR3 has 14 residues. Germline-derived CDR1 and CDR2 are GTSNPN and SVGIG (reference sequence). The DNA of the CDR3 is TGTGCCTGGAGATTGGACACCACGAATCAGCCCCAGCATTTT. Its translation: CAWRLDTTNQPQHF.

This clonotype has at least ten counts. J is TRBJ2-1 and V is TRBV7-9; D may be TRBD2 (5 bases). CDR1 SEHNR and CDR2 FQNEAQ come from the germline V gene (reference sequence). The germline V and J ends were trimmed by 4 bases and 0 bases, with 10 bases remaining between them. The CDR3 runs to 15 residues. The CDR3 region is CASSSDGVSYNEQFF. The CDR3 nucleotides read TGTGCCAGCAGCTCTGACGGGGTCTCCTACAATGAGCAGTTCTTC.

This clonotype appeared many times. V is TRBV20-1 and J is TRBJ2-2, with 11 positions matching TRBD1. Per the germline V gene, CDR1 is DFQATT and CDR2 is SNEGSKA (reference sequence). The CDR3 sequence is 15 residues long. V shed 5 bases and J 7 bases; nucleotides not matched to a gene: 9. The CDR3 reads CSAQWTGGAVGELFF. The CDR3, as DNA: TGCAGTGCTCAGTGGACAGGGGGCGCCGTCGGGGAGCTGTTTTTT.

The chain joins TRBV6-2 or TRBV6-3 to TRBJ1-6; 7 bases are a match to TRBD1. From germline, CDR1 is MNHEY and CDR2 SVGEGT. V dropped 3 bases and J dropped 7; count of bases not matched to a gene: 6. This CDR3 has 15 residues. The CDR3 spells CASSYTTGANSPLHF. CDR3 nucleotides: TGTGCCAGCAGTTATACAACAGGGGCGAATTCACCCCTCCACTTT.

This clonotype occurred many times. The J gene is TRBJ1-2, the V gene TRBV27; TRBD1 agrees at 8 bases. With 5 bases clipped from V and 6 bases from J, the junction kept 17 bases outside the gene matches. CDR3 length equals 17 residues. Germline CDR1 and CDR2: MNHEY and SMNVEV (reference sequence). The CDR3 reads CASSIRGRFFVEDGYTF. The CDR3 region has the DNA TGTGCCAGCAGTATCAGGGGGCGATTTTTCGTAGAAGATGGCTACACCTTC.